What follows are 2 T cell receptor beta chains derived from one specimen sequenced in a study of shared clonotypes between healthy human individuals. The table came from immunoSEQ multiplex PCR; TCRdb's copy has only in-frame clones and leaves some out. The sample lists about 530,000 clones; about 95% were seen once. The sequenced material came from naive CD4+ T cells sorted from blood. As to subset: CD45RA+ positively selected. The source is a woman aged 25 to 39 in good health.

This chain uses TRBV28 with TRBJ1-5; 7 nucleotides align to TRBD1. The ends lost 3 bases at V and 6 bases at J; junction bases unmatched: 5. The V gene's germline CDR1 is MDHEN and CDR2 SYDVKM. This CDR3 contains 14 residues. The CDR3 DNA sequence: TGTGCCAGCAGTTTGGGACAGCTGCGTCAGCCCCAGCATTTT. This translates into CASSLGQLRQPQHF.

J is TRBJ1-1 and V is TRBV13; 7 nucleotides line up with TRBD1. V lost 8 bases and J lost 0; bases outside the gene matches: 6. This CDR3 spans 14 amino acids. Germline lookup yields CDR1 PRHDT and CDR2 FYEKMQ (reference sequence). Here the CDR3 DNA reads TGTGCCAGCCGGGTACAGGGGATGAACACTGAAGCTTTCTTT. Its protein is CASRVQGMNTEAFF.